Listed here are 23 T cell receptor beta chains from one sample, sequenced in a study of T cells in Graves' hyperthyroidism and ophthalmopathy. Amplified regions were TCR beta CDR3 sequences from RNA transcripts. In the first-round RT-PCR of the TCR CDR3, the HTBI primer set was used. From the multiplex PCR reads, TCRdb called clonotypes with MiXCR, one entry per CDR3 protein. Of 280,000 or so distinct CDR3 sequences in the sample, under 30% were seen once. Sequenced sample: blood. The receptors were gathered from a middle-aged man with Graves' hyperthyroidism that later progressed to Graves' ophthalmopathy.

This chain uses TRBV6-5 with TRBJ1-1; D is uncertain. Germline-derived CDR1 and CDR2 are MNHEY and SVGAGI. The CDR3 is 11 amino acids. Trimming took 2 bases from V and 7 from J, leaving 5 bases between them. CDR3 region: CASSYTNEAFF. The CDR3 DNA follows: TGTGCCAGCAGTTACACGAATGAAGCTTTCTTT.

This clonotype was counted at least ten times. The chain combines TRBV20-1 with TRBJ1-1; D is ambiguous. V lost 0 bases to trimming and J lost 10 bases, with 18 bases between them. CDR3 length equals 14 residues. Germline V lookup: CDR1 DFQATT, CDR2 SNEGSKA (reference sequence). This chain's CDR3 is CSARESGGRWGAFF. The CDR3, as DNA: TGCAGTGCTAGAGAGAGTGGCGGGAGGTGGGGAGCTTTCTTT.

V usage is TRBV12-3 or TRBV12-4 and J usage is TRBJ2-7; TRBD1 matches at 10 bases. CDR3 size: 15 residues. J gave up 2 bases and V 5 bases, and 6 bases lay outside the gene matches. The CDR3 sequence is CASSLTGGPAYEQYF. For the CDR3, the DNA is TGTGCCAGCAGTCTGACAGGGGGCCCCGCCTACGAGCAGTACTTC.

This clonotype has ten or more counts. The genes are TRBV28 and TRBJ1-5, with TRBD1 matching over 10 bases. This CDR3 is 16 amino acids long. The germline V gene encodes CDR1 MDHEN and CDR2 SYDVKM. V trimming: 3 bases; J trimming: 4 bases; junction bases outside the gene matches: 6. The CDR3 DNA follows: TGTGCCAGCAGTTTTGGGGACAGGGGAAGTAATCAGCCCCAGCATTTT. Its protein is CASSFGDRGSNQPQHF.

V usage is TRBV12-3 or TRBV12-4 and J usage is TRBJ1-1, with D perhaps TRBD1 (5 bases). Deletions cut 2 bases from V and 3 bases from J, with 7 bases between. The CDR3 consists of 13 residues. The CDR3 here is CASSLMTDTEAFF. As DNA, the CDR3 is TGTGCCAGCAGTTTAATGACAGACACTGAAGCTTTCTTT.

In its sample, this clonotype was seen many times. The CDR3 nucleotides read TGTGCCAGCAGCGCCGACCAAATCATACTAACTGAAGCTTTCTTT. Encoded protein: CASSADQIILTEAFF. The chain uses TRBV9 and TRBJ1-1; D call uncertain. V was pared by 3 bases and J by 5 bases, with 17 bases between. Germline V gene sequence: CDR1 SGDLS, CDR2 YYNGEE. The length of the CDR3 is 15 residues. Drawing the rest from reference TRBV9 and TRBJ1-1, the complete variable domain is DSGVTQTPKHLITATGQRVTLRCSPRSGDLSVYWYQQSLDQGLQFLIQYYNGEERAKGNILERFSAQQFPDLHSELNLSSLELGDSALYFCASSADQIILTEAFFGQGTRLTVV.

This clonotype was counted ten times or more. This chain joins TRBV6-2 or TRBV6-3 and TRBJ2-2, with TRBD1 as a possible D gene (6 bases). There are 12 residues in the CDR3. The V and J ends lost 11 bases and 7 bases respectively, with 14 bases between them. CDR1 MNHEY and CDR2 SVGEGT come from the germline V gene. CDR3 loop: CAARTVYGELFF. CDR3 in DNA: TGTGCCGCCAGGACAGTTTACGGGGAGCTGTTTTTT.

CDR3 coding DNA: TGTGCCAGCAGTTACCAGGAGGAAGAGACCCAGTACTTC. This encodes CASSYQEEETQYF. This chain joins TRBV6-5 and TRBJ2-5, with D tentatively TRBD2 (5 bases). V lost 2 bases and J lost 3, with 7 bases in between. The CDR3 has 13 amino acids. CDR1 and CDR2 from the germline V gene are MNHEY and SVGAGI.

This clonotype came up many times. The V and J genes are TRBV10-1 and TRBJ1-1; no definite D call. The V and J ends lost 7 bases and 5 bases respectively, with 14 bases between them. The V gene's germline CDR1 is WNHNN and CDR2 SYGVQD (reference sequence). The CDR3 consists of 13 residues. As DNA, the CDR3 is TGCGCCAGCATGGGCTCTCTGGGGACTGAAGCTTTCTTT. Amino acids: CASMGSLGTEAFF.

This rearrangement joins TRBV24-1 to TRBJ1-2; TRBD1 is a possible D gene (5 bases). In germline, CDR1 is KGHDR, CDR2 SFDVKD. Trimming took 4 bases from V and 7 from J, leaving 15 bases between them. The CDR3 length is 14 residues. CDR3: CATSDRSGGSGYTF. Written as DNA, the CDR3 is TGTGCCACCAGTGACCGGTCTGGGGGTAGTGGCTACACCTTC.

This clonotype was recorded at least ten times. The chain employs TRBV5-1 and TRBJ2-5; 7 bases line up with TRBD1. There are 14 residues in the CDR3. Germline lookup yields CDR1 SGHRS and CDR2 YFSETQ. J lost 2 bases, V lost 3 bases, and 4 bases had no gene match. The CDR3 loop reads CASSSKTGQETQYF. CDR3 nucleotide sequence: TGCGCCAGCAGCTCGAAGACAGGGCAAGAGACCCAGTACTTC.

This clonotype was recorded a few times. The chain couples TRBV15 to TRBJ1-2; D is ambiguous. Germline CDR1 reads LNHNV; CDR2 reads YYDKDF (reference sequence). Trimming took 5 bases from V and 4 from J, leaving 14 bases between them. CDR3 length: 14 residues. The CDR3 nucleotides are TGTGCCACCAGCCCGAGGACCGAGTTCTATGGCTACACCTTC. It yields the protein CATSPRTEFYGYTF.

This clonotype was detected ten times or more. The V call is TRBV4-1, the J call TRBJ2-5, with D hard to call. Germline CDR1 reads MGHRA; CDR2 reads YSYEKL. This CDR3 comprises 13 residues. Trimming shortened V by 2 bases and J by 5 bases, and 9 bases separated the two germline ends. The CDR3 is CASSQSRWETQYF. In DNA form, the CDR3 reads TGCGCCAGCAGCCAATCCCGGTGGGAGACCCAGTACTTC.

This clonotype has ten or more counts. The chain carries TRBV6-2 or TRBV6-3 and TRBJ1-2, with TRBD1 as a possible D gene (6 bases). This CDR3 is built from 14 residues. Germline assignment: CDR1 MNHEY and CDR2 SVGEGT. V was shortened by 5 bases and J by 0 bases, with 10 bases between the two germline ends. CDR3 sequence reads: CASSGQSSNYGYTF. Written as DNA, the CDR3 is TGTGCCAGCAGTGGACAGAGTTCTAACTATGGCTACACCTTC.

The chain joins TRBV3-1 to TRBJ1-1; tentatively, D is TRBD1 (5 bases). CDR3 length: 14 residues. CDR1 LGHDT and CDR2 YNNKEL come from the germline V gene (reference sequence). Trimming took off 6 bases at V and 3 bases at J, with 14 bases between the two ends. This chain's CDR3 is CASRSRAGYTEAFF. The CDR3 coding sequence is TGTGCCAGCAGAAGCAGGGCCGGGTACACTGAAGCTTTCTTT.

The chain joins TRBV12-3 or TRBV12-4 to TRBJ1-5; no reliable D call. The V and J ends lost 5 bases and 4 bases respectively, with 6 bases between them. This CDR3 spans 12 amino acids. The CDR3 nucleotides read TGTGCCAGCAGTGGGCTTAATCAGCCCCAGCATTTT. Protein product: CASSGLNQPQHF.

This clonotype appeared many times. The rearrangement links TRBV12-3 or TRBV12-4 to TRBJ2-7; D gene uncertain. CDR3 length equals 14 residues. Trimming shortened V by 6 bases and J by 2 bases, and 14 bases separated the two germline ends. CDR3 sequence: CASSSTPIAYEQYF. In DNA form, the CDR3 reads TGTGCCAGCAGCTCTACCCCCATTGCCTACGAGCAGTACTTC.

The sample holds many counts of this clonotype. This sequence joins TRBV28 and TRBJ2-4; no clear D. The germline CDR1 and CDR2 sequences are MDHEN and SYDVKM. CDR3 length equals 13 residues. V lost 2 bases and J lost 9, with 11 bases in between. The CDR3 DNA is TGTGCCAGCAGTTTAAGGGCCGACGTCATTCAGTACTTC. It is translated as CASSLRADVIQYF.

The sample holds a few counts of this clonotype. The chain couples TRBV5-1 to TRBJ2-5; D is undetermined. CDR3 length: 16 amino acids. Germline V gene sequence: CDR1 SGHRS, CDR2 YFSETQ. V was pared by 4 bases and J by 4 bases, with 20 bases between. Written as DNA, the CDR3 is TGCGCCAGCAGCCCTCAAGCAGGTCCGGTGGGAGAGACCCAGTACTTC. Translated, it gives CASSPQAGPVGETQYF.

This clonotype was counted a single time. The CDR3 spells CASSFAGPNTEAFF. For the CDR3, the DNA is TGTGCCAGCAGTTTTGCGGGGCCGAACACTGAAGCTTTCTTT. The V call is TRBV12-3 or TRBV12-4, the J call TRBJ1-1; a weak D match, TRBD1 (5 bases). With 3 bases removed from V and 1 base from J, the gap between germline ends came to 9 bases. The CDR3 length is 14 residues.

The rearrangement joins TRBV12-3 or TRBV12-4 to TRBJ2-5; 8 bases line up with TRBD1. The V gene end was trimmed by 6 bases and the J gene end by 4 bases; junction bases not matched to a gene: 4. This CDR3 contains 13 residues. The chain's CDR3 is CASRTGEGETQYF. As DNA, the CDR3 is TGTGCCAGCAGGACAGGGGAAGGAGAGACCCAGTACTTC.

The CDR3 region has the DNA TGTGCCAGCACCACCATTACGGGGCAGCCCCAGCATTTT. Protein: CASTTITGQPQHF. The V call is TRBV28, the J call TRBJ1-5; D remains ambiguous. Germline assignment: CDR1 MDHEN and CDR2 SYDVKM. V was shortened by 7 bases and J by 7 bases, with 14 bases between the two germline ends. This CDR3 is built from 13 residues.

In its sample, this clonotype was seen many times. The chain is built from TRBV11-2 and TRBJ2-2; 11 bases agree with TRBD2. The ends lost 8 bases at V and 6 bases at J; junction bases unmatched: 5. The CDR3 is 14 residues long. Per the germline V gene, CDR1 is SGHAT and CDR2 is FQNNGV. The CDR3 is CASVRLAGSGELFF. In DNA, the CDR3 is TGTGCCAGCGTGAGACTAGCGGGATCCGGGGAGCTGTTTTTT. Variable domain in full (rest from reference TRBV11-2 and TRBJ2-2): EAGVAQSPRYKIIEKRQSVAFWCNPISGHATLYWYQQILGQGPKLLIQFQNNGVVDDSQLPKDRFSAERLKGVDSTLKIQPAKLEDSAVYLCASVRLAGSGELFFGEGSRLTVL.